This T cell receptor (beta chain) derives from a study of cytomegalovirus exposure and HLA in healthy donors. This PCR relied on a set of 60 Vbeta primers and 13 Jbeta primers. Profiling relied on immunoSEQ multiplex PCR, and the TCRdb table lists in-frame clones only, not all of them. Of about 89,000 clones in the sample, around 77% were seen once. Trimming removed 10 bases from V and 10 bases from J; junction bases left unmatched: 12. This CDR3 has 14 residues. Looked up from germline, CDR1 is ENHRY and CDR2 is SYGVKD. The chain links TRBV10-3 to TRBJ2-2, with 10 bases fitting TRBD2. This clonotype was sampled from a man in his thirties or forties in good health and CMV-seronegative. The sequencing sample was made of PBMCs. CDR3 nucleotide sequence: TGTGCCACTAGCGGGAGTGGGGAACTGAAGGAGCTGTTTTTT. Protein: CATSGSGELKELFF.